This T cell receptor beta chain emerged from a study of CD8+CD57+ T cells in acquired aplastic anemia. Background on the study: Sorted CD4+ and CD8+ cells yielded DNA averaging around 3.2 ug.

The germline V and J ends were trimmed by 5 bases and 0 bases, with 13 bases remaining between them. Per germline, CDR1 LNHDA and CDR2 SQIVND (reference sequence). The CDR3 contains 16 residues. Genomic DNA served as template for TCR beta VDJ and CDR3 profiling. TCRdb recomputed calls from the reads with MiXCR, one row per CDR3 protein. The sample holds around 150,000 distinct CDR3 sequences, about 50% seen once. Only one count was recorded for this clonotype. CD8+CD57+ cell expansion, shown by flow cytometry, had occurred in the patients selected for sequencing. The sequence came from a human donor with aplastic anemia. V is TRBV19 and J is TRBJ1-4, with a weak D call TRBD1 (6 bases). The sample consisted of sorted CD4+, CD8+, or CD8+CD57+ T cells (not recorded which) from PBMCs. CDR3 DNA: TGTGCCAGTAGTTCGTCCCGGACAGCAACTAATGAAAAACTGTTTTTT. Translating it yields CASSSSRTATNEKLFF.